The 25 T cell receptor beta chains reported below all come from one sample, sequenced in a study of blood T cells in healthy people across ages. Primers used in a second PCR of about 6 to 11 cycles were a sample-barcoded 5' primer and a J-beta primer mix. TCRdb re-called the 5' RACE reads through MiXCR, storing one row per CDR3 protein. The sample comprises 920,000 or so distinct CDR3 sequences, 40% to 55% of which are singletons, and 18% rests with the top ten. Sequenced sample: blood. These receptors all come from an older woman in good health.

CDR3 coding DNA: TGTGCCAGCAGTGAGGGCAGAGCGGGAGCCGGTACGCAGTATTTT. The encoded protein is CASSEGRAGAGTQYF. The chain is built from TRBV12-3 or TRBV12-4 and TRBJ2-3; 8 bases are shared with TRBD2. With V trimmed by 5 bases and J by 8 bases, 12 bases remained unmatched. CDR3 length: 15 residues.

J is TRBJ2-7 and V is TRBV6-6; weak D call: TRBD2 (5 bases). The V and J ends lost 6 bases and 6 bases respectively, with 9 bases between them. Germline CDR1 reads MNHNY; CDR2 reads SVGAGI (reference sequence). The CDR3 covers 11 residues. The CDR3 coding sequence is TGTGCCAGCAGCGGGGTTTTCGAGCAGTACTTC. It encodes CASSGVFEQYF.

On this clonotype: One base away lies a much larger clone, so this may be a sequencing read error. This chain uses TRBV29-1 with TRBJ2-5; 11 bases fit TRBD2. This CDR3 comprises 13 residues. Germline V lookup: CDR1 SQVTM, CDR2 ANQGSEA. The CDR3 loop is CGVDASGGETQYF. In nucleotides, the CDR3 is TGCGGCGTTGATGCTAGCGGGGGGGAGACCCAGTACTTC.

The CDR3 bases are TGTGCCAGCAGTTCACAGGGAGGTTGGCGGCAAAAACTGTTTTTT. Its translation: CASSSQGGWRQKLFF. The chain carries TRBV28 and TRBJ1-4, with a weak D call TRBD1 (6 bases). CDR3 length: 15 residues. Trimming took off 4 bases at V and 9 bases at J, with 18 bases between the two ends. Germline CDR1 is MDHEN and CDR2 is SYDVKM.

This clonotype was picked up a small number of times. The chain links TRBV27 to TRBJ2-1; a possible D gene is TRBD2 (7 bases). In germline, CDR1 is MNHEY, CDR2 SMNVEV (reference sequence). The CDR3 is 16 amino acids. The V and J ends lost 1 base and 7 bases respectively, with 17 bases between them. The DNA for the CDR3 is TGTGCCAGCAGTTTATTGGGGACTACCAGGGGTAATGAGCAGTTCTTC. This encodes CASSLLGTTRGNEQFF.

The rearrangement joins TRBV5-1 to TRBJ2-7; D is unresolved. The germline CDR1 and CDR2 sequences are SGHRS and YFSETQ. This CDR3 is built from 15 residues. With 4 bases removed from V and 1 base from J, the gap between germline ends came to 15 bases. CDR3 sequence reads: CASSEGPRSSYEQYF. The CDR3 DNA follows: TGCGCCAGCAGCGAAGGCCCAAGGTCGTCCTACGAGCAGTACTTC.

This clonotype came up many times. The V call is TRBV20-1, the J call TRBJ2-3, with 12 bases lining up with TRBD2. Losses at the gene ends were 4 bases for V and 2 bases for J; bases not matched to a gene: 7. The germline V gene encodes CDR1 DFQATT and CDR2 SNEGSKA (reference sequence). The CDR3 spans 16 residues. The CDR3 nucleotides are TGCAGTGCTACCCGACTAGCGGGGGACCCCACAGATACGCAGTATTTT. Its protein product is CSATRLAGDPTDTQYF.

Points on this clonotype: The junction departs from germline at one end; a sequencing error may be responsible. The chain couples TRBV12-3 or TRBV12-4 to TRBJ2-3, with 7 bases matching TRBD2. The CDR3 is 14 residues long. For the CDR3, the DNA is TGTGCCAGCAGTTGGGAGGGCCTCACAGATACGCGGTATTTT. Protein sequence: CASSWEGLTDTRYF.

CDR3 region: CSATDDNEQFF. The DNA of the CDR3 is TGCAGTGCCACGGACGACAATGAGCAGTTCTTC. The gene calls are TRBV20-1 and TRBJ2-1; D is ambiguous. Germline V lookup: CDR1 DFQATT, CDR2 SNEGSKA (reference sequence). V lost 6 bases and J 5 bases, leaving 8 bases between the germline ends. The CDR3 sequence is 11 residues long.

The rearrangement joins TRBV27 to TRBJ2-7; D gene unclear. V gave up 4 bases and J gave up 0 bases, with 13 bases separating them. CDR1 and CDR2 from the germline V gene are MNHEY and SMNVEV (reference sequence). The CDR3 extends over 15 amino acids. As DNA, the CDR3 is TGTGCCAGCAGTTATGAAGGTTGGGGCTCCTACGAGCAGTACTTC. This encodes CASSYEGWGSYEQYF.

As DNA, the CDR3 is TGCAGTGTTACTAGCGGGGGCCAAGAGACCCAGTACTTC. This codes for CSVTSGGQETQYF. This chain joins TRBV20-1 and TRBJ2-5; TRBD2 matches 11 bases. J lost 1 base, V lost 7 bases, and 2 bases had no gene match. The CDR3 has 13 residues. Germline V gene lookup returns CDR1 DFQATT and CDR2 SNEGSKA (reference sequence).

The chain links TRBV20-1 to TRBJ2-4; D is possibly TRBD2 (6 bases). TRBJ2-7 matches the DNA end more closely, so the J call is doubtful. Germline V gives CDR1 DFQATT, CDR2 SNEGSKA (reference sequence). The CDR3 runs to 13 residues. CDR3 bases: TGCAGTGCTAGTGCCCTCGGACTATACGAGCAGTACTTC. Its protein product is CSASALGLYEQYF.

This clonotype was counted a few times. CDR3 DNA: TGTGCCAGCAGCGTAGAGGCCGGACCCGCCGAGCAGTACTTC. This translates into CASSVEAGPAEQYF. This chain uses TRBV9 with TRBJ2-5; D gene ambiguous. The end of the DNA is better explained by TRBJ2-7, so the J call may be wrong. The length of the CDR3 is 14 residues. Looked up from germline, CDR1 is SGDLS and CDR2 is YYNGEE.

The rearrangement uses TRBV19 and TRBJ2-6; D is unresolved. V lost 1 base and J 2 bases, leaving 3 bases between the germline ends. Germline values: CDR1 LNHDA, CDR2 SQIVND (reference sequence). This CDR3 has 14 residues. This CDR3 reads CASSIGPGANVLTF. The CDR3 DNA is TGTGCCAGTAGTATAGGTCCTGGGGCCAACGTCCTGACTTTC. The whole variable domain, filled in from reference TRBV19 and TRBJ2-6, reads DGGITQSPKYLFRKEGQNVTLSCEQNLNHDAMYWYRQDPGQGLRLIYYSQIVNDFQKGDIAEGYSVSREKKESFPLTVTSAQKNPTAFYLCASSIGPGANVLTFGAGSRLTVL.

This chain joins TRBV4-2 and TRBJ1-2; 7 nucleotides line up with TRBD1. Looked up from germline, CDR1 is LGHNA and CDR2 is YNFKEQ. This CDR3 is 16 amino acids long. J gave up 4 bases and V 4 bases, and 12 bases lay outside the gene matches. CDR3 amino acids: CASSRGEGQNIYGYTF. For the CDR3, the DNA is TGTGCCAGCAGCCGTGGAGAGGGACAGAATATCTATGGCTACACCTTC.

In regard to this clonotype: The junction shows a germline mismatch at one end, possibly a read error. The rearrangement joins TRBV10-3 to TRBJ2-5; D is unresolved. This CDR3 region has 15 residues. Germline V gives CDR1 ENHRY, CDR2 SYGVKD. The CDR3 region is CATSEGWGYQETQYF. As DNA, the CDR3 is TGTGCCACCAGTGAAGGGTGGGGTTACCAAGAGACCCAGTACTTC.

In DNA form, the CDR3 reads TGTGCCAGCAGCCAAGTAGGACGGGGATGGTCCAGACCCCTCCACTTT. Translated, it gives CASSQVGRGWSRPLHF. The rearrangement links TRBV3-1 to TRBJ1-6; D uncertain. V was pared by 1 base and J by 12 bases, with 19 bases between. This CDR3 has 16 amino acids. Germline CDR1 reads LGHDT; CDR2 reads YNNKEL (reference sequence).

The chain carries TRBV24-1 and TRBJ2-1, with D possibly TRBD1 on 5 matching bases. CDR1 KGHDR and CDR2 SFDVKD come from the germline V gene. Trimming cost V 4 bases and J 4 bases, with 16 bases left between them. This CDR3 region has 16 residues. CDR3 region: CATSDPRADRYNEQFF. CDR3 nucleotides: TGTGCCACCAGTGACCCCAGGGCGGACCGGTACAATGAGCAGTTCTTC.

The CDR3 DNA follows: TGCAGTGCTAAAGGACAGGGGTCGGTTAGCAATCAGCCCCAGCATTTT. Amino acids: CSAKGQGSVSNQPQHF. The rearrangement joins TRBV20-1 to TRBJ1-5; TRBD1 agrees at 9 bases. The germline CDR1 and CDR2 sequences are DFQATT and SNEGSKA (reference sequence). CDR3 length equals 16 residues. J was trimmed by 0 bases and V by 4 bases; bases with no gene match: 7.

The V and J genes are TRBV9 and TRBJ1-6, with a tentative D call TRBD1 (6 bases). Looked up from germline, CDR1 is SGDLS and CDR2 is YYNGEE. V was clipped by 0 bases and J by 9 bases, with 10 bases between them. The CDR3 contains 14 residues. CDR3 residues: CASSVGAGVSPLHF. CDR3 in DNA: TGTGCCAGCAGCGTAGGGGCAGGGGTTTCACCCCTCCACTTT.

This sequence joins TRBV13 and TRBJ2-3; TRBD2 agrees at 16 bases. This CDR3 spans 17 amino acids. Germline CDR1 and CDR2: PRHDT and FYEKMQ (reference sequence). J lost 4 bases, V lost 1 base, and 2 bases had no gene match. The chain's CDR3 is CASSLVGLAGGPDTQYF. The CDR3 DNA reads as TGTGCCAGCAGCTTAGTGGGACTAGCGGGAGGGCCAGATACGCAGTATTTT.

The chain links TRBV6-5 to TRBJ2-5, with D uncertain. Deletions cut 2 bases from V and 2 bases from J, with 21 bases between. Looked up from germline, CDR1 is MNHEY and CDR2 is SVGAGI. The CDR3 runs to 18 residues. The CDR3 DNA reads TGTGCCAGCAGTTACCGCCGTCTAGATGTCTATGGTCAAGAGACCCAGTACTTC. Amino acids: CASSYRRLDVYGQETQYF.

This chain links TRBV7-3 with TRBJ2-2, with 12 bases aligning to TRBD2. Trimming cost V 3 bases and J 1 base; bases outside gene matches: 6. Germline lookup yields CDR1 SGHTA and CDR2 FQGTGA. The CDR3 is 18 residues long. DNA for the CDR3: TGTGCCAGCAGCTTGCTAGCGGGAGGGAAAGGGAACACCGGGGAGCTGTTTTTT. Translated: CASSLLAGGKGNTGELFF.

This clonotype was seen a handful of times. The chain couples TRBV6-2 or TRBV6-3 to TRBJ2-7; 7 nucleotides agree with TRBD2. CDR3 length: 14 residues. Trimming removed 4 bases from V and 3 bases from J; junction bases left unmatched: 6. Germline assignment: CDR1 MNHEY and CDR2 SVGEGT. CDR3 nucleotide sequence: TGTGCCAGCAGTTGGAGGGGAGGGAACTACGAGCAGTACTTC. It is translated as CASSWRGGNYEQYF.

The CDR3 nucleotides read TGTGCCAGCAGCTGGGGTAACGGGAGGGCCAATGAGCAGTTCTTC. This sequence encodes CASSWGNGRANEQFF. The chain joins TRBV5-6 to TRBJ2-1; the match to TRBD2 covers 8 bases. The CDR3 has 15 amino acids. The ends lost 3 bases at V and 6 bases at J; junction bases unmatched: 8. Germline CDR1 SGHDT, CDR2 YYEEEE.